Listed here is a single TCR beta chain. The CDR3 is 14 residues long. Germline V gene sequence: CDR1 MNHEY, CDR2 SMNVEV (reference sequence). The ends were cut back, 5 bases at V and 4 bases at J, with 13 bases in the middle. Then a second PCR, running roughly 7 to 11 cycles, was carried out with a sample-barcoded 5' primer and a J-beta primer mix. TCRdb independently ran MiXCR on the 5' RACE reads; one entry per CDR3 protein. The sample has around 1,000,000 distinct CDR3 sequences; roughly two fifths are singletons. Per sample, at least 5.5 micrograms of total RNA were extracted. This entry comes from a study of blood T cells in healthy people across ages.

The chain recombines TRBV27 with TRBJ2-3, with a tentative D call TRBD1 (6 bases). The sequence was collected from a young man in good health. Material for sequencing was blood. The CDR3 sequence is CASSTLEGADTQYF. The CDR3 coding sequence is TGTGCCAGCAGTACCCTTGAGGGGGCAGATACGCAGTATTTT.